This T cell receptor (beta chain) came from a study of T cell changes during pregnancy in multiple sclerosis. Assay used: immunoSEQ multiplex PCR; TCRdb lists only in-frame clones, some missing. Of tens of thousands of clones in the sample, 91% were seen once. This CDR3 has 15 amino acids. CDR1 LNHDA and CDR2 SQIVND come from the germline V gene (reference sequence). Trimming took 3 bases from V and 8 from J; bases not matched to a gene: 8. This receptor was taken from a female donor in good health, enrolled as a control in a pregnancy study. This chain links TRBV19 with TRBJ2-1; 9 bases line up with TRBD2. Source: CD4+ T cells from peripheral blood mononuclear cells, taken after pregnancy. The CDR3 loop is CASSIWSSGIDEQFF. In nucleotides, the CDR3 is TGTGCCAGTAGTATCTGGTCTAGCGGGATAGATGAGCAGTTCTTC.